This TCR beta chain came from a study of T cell changes during pregnancy in multiple sclerosis. Profiling relied on immunoSEQ multiplex PCR, and the TCRdb table lists in-frame clones only, not all of them. Here the sample spans about 68,000 clones, around 90% being singletons. Germline trimming cut 1 base from V and 5 bases from J; bases unmatched to any gene: 4. Germline CDR1 and CDR2: LGHNT and FRNRAP. The CDR3 contains 14 residues. The V gene is TRBV12-5, the J gene TRBJ2-5, with TRBD1 identical over 7 bases. The TCR originated in a female donor with multiple sclerosis, enrolled in a pregnancy study. The starting material was peripheral blood, obtained in the second trimester of pregnancy. CDR3 loop: CASGLGQGRETQYF. The CDR3 DNA sequence: TGTGCTAGTGGTTTGGGACAGGGACGGGAGACCCAGTACTTC.